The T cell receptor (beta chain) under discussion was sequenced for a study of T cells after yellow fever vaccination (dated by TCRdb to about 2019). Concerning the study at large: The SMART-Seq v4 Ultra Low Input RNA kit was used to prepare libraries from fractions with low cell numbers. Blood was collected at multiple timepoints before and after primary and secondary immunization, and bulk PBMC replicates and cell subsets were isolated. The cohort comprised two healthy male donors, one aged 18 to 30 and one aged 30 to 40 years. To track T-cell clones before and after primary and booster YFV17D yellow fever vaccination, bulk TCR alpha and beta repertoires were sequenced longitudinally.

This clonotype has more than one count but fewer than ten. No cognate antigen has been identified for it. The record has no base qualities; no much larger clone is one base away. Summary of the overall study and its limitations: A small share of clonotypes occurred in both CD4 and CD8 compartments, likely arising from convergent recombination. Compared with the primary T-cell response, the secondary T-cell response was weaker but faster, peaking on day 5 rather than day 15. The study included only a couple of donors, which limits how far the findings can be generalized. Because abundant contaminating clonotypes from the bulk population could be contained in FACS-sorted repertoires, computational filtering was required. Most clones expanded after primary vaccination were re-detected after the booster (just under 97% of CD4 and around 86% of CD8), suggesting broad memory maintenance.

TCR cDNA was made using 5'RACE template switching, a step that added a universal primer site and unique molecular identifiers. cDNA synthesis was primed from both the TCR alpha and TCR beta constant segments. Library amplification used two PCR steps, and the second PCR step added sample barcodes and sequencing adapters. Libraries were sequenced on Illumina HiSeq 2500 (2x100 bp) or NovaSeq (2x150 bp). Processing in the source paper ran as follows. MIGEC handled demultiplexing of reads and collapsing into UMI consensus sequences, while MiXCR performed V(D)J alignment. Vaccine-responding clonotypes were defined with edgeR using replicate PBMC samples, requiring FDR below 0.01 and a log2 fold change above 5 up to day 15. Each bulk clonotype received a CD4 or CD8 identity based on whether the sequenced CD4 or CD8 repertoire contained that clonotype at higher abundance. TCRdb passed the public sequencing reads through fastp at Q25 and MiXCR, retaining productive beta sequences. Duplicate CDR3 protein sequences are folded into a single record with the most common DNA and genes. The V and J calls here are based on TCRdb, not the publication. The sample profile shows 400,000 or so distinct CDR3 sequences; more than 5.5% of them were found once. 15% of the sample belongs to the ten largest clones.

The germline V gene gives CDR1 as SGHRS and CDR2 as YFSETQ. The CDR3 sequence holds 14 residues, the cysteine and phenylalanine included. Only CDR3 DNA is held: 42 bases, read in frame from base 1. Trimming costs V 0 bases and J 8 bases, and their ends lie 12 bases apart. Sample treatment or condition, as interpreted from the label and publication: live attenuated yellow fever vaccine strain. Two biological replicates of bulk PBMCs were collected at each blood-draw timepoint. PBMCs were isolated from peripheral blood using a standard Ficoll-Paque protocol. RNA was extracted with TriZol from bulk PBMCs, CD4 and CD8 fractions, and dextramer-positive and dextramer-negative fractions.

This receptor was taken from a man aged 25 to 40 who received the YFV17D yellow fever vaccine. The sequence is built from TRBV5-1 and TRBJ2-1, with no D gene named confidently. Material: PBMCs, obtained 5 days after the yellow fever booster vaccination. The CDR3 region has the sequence CASSLGGRWDEQFF. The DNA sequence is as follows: TGCGCCAGCAGCTTGGGCGGACGGTGGGATGAGCAGTTCTTC.